This T cell receptor beta chain was retrieved from a study of CD8+CD57+ T cells in acquired aplastic anemia. Study details: The study obtained an average of roughly 3 ug of DNA from sorted CD4+ and CD8+ cells. Researchers reported that healthy donors averaged about 10 million reads for CD4+ cells.

Study results and limitations: For CD8+ Simpson's diversity, patients and controls showed no significant difference. Comparison of patients with controls identified around 31 shared CD8+ CDR3 sequences.

Notes on this clonotype: The antigen remains unidentified.

It was genomic DNA that served as the template for profiling TCR beta VDJ and CDR3. TCRdb reprocessed the reads with MiXCR, giving one entry per CDR3 protein. This sample carries hundreds of thousands of distinct CDR3 sequences, approximately 70% of them seen once, and the ten largest clones take 4%. CDR3 length: 14 residues. Germline V lookup: CDR1 KGHDR, CDR2 SFDVKD. Trimming took off 1 base at V and 5 bases at J, with 7 bases between the two ends. The chain combines TRBV24-1 with TRBJ2-2; D gene uncertain. The material sequenced was sorted CD4+, CD8+, or CD8+CD57+ T cells (not recorded which) from PBMCs. This sequence was found in a human donor in good health, serving as a control. This CDR3 reads CATSDLSATGELFF. CDR3 nucleotides: TGTGCCACCAGTGATTTATCAGCGACCGGGGAGCTGTTTTTT.